The rows below give T cell receptor beta chains drawn from one sample of a study of T-cell memory formation after mild COVID-19. TCRdb re-called the 5' RACE reads through MiXCR, storing one row per CDR3 protein. The sample lists roughly 110,000 distinct CDR3 sequences, over 10% occurring once. The material sequenced was PBMCs or a T cell subset sorted from them (not recorded which). The receptors come from an adult woman who had mild COVID-19 (a few samples of this study predate the infection). Cell type and time point are not known. Both conserved end residues are part of each CDR3. Each record gives: clone size, D gene, J gene, V gene, CDR3 protein, CDR3 DNA. The D gene is left open where the match is weak. The listing skips clone size in some rows; elsewhere it reads once, few, many or a size class.

clone size: NA; D gene: NA; J gene: TRBJ1-1; V gene: TRBV5-1; CDR3 protein: CASRRPDTPNTEAFF; CDR3 DNA: TGCGCCAGCCGGCGGCCGGACACTCCGAACACTGAAGCTTTCTTT
clone size: few; D gene: NA; J gene: TRBJ2-7; V gene: TRBV5-8; CDR3 protein: CASSINARPYEQYF; CDR3 DNA: TGTGCCAGCAGCATCAACGCGCGCCCCTACGAGCAGTACTTC
clone size: NA; D gene: NA; J gene: TRBJ2-5; V gene: TRBV6-5; CDR3 protein: CASSYSFLETQYF; CDR3 DNA: TGTGCCAGCAGTTACTCGTTTCTCGAGACCCAGTACTTC
clone size: few; D gene: TRBD1; J gene: TRBJ1-5; V gene: TRBV12-3/TRBV12-4; CDR3 protein: CASSSGGGWQPQHF; CDR3 DNA: TGTGCCAGCAGTTCAGGGGGCGGCTGGCAGCCCCAGCATTTT
clone size: many; D gene: NA; J gene: TRBJ2-1; V gene: TRBV7-9; CDR3 protein: CASSLVSGPKNEQFF; CDR3 DNA: TGTGCCAGCAGCTTGGTTTCGGGACCCAAAAATGAGCAGTTCTTC
clone size: few; D gene: NA; J gene: TRBJ2-7; V gene: TRBV27; CDR3 protein: CASSYGTGSYEQYF; CDR3 DNA: TGTGCCAGCAGTTACGGGACCGGGAGCTACGAGCAGTACTTC
clone size: few; D gene: TRBD2; J gene: TRBJ2-7; V gene: TRBV11-2; CDR3 protein: CASSLAGGLYEQYF; CDR3 DNA: TGTGCCAGCAGCTTAGCGGGAGGGCTTTACGAGCAGTACTTC
clone size: many; D gene: NA; J gene: TRBJ2-1; V gene: TRBV4-2; CDR3 protein: CASSQAPWASENNEQFF; CDR3 DNA: TGTGCCAGCAGCCAAGCGCCTTGGGCTAGCGAGAACAATGAGCAGTTCTTC
clone size: few; D gene: TRBD2; J gene: TRBJ2-1; V gene: TRBV10-2; CDR3 protein: CASGVAGGRVHEQFF; CDR3 DNA: TGCGCCAGCGGGGTAGCGGGAGGCCGCGTCCATGAGCAGTTCTTC
clone size: NA; D gene: NA; J gene: TRBJ1-1; V gene: TRBV4-1; CDR3 protein: CASSQVWGYENTEAFF; CDR3 DNA: TGCGCCAGCAGCCAAGTGTGGGGTTACGAAAACACTGAAGCTTTCTTT
clone size: few; D gene: NA; J gene: TRBJ2-1; V gene: TRBV5-5; CDR3 protein: CASSSPGAHNEQFF; CDR3 DNA: TGTGCCAGCAGCTCGCCGGGAGCCCATAATGAGCAGTTCTTC
clone size: NA; D gene: TRBD1; J gene: TRBJ2-2; V gene: TRBV5-1; CDR3 protein: CASSPTGQDTGELFF; CDR3 DNA: TGCGCCAGCAGCCCGACAGGGCAGGACACCGGGGAGCTGTTTTTT
clone size: many; D gene: TRBD1; J gene: TRBJ2-1; V gene: TRBV5-6; CDR3 protein: CASSSLDRGTYNEQFF; CDR3 DNA: TGTGCCAGCAGCTCTCTGGACAGGGGGACCTACAATGAGCAGTTCTTC
clone size: NA; D gene: NA; J gene: TRBJ1-6; V gene: TRBV4-2; CDR3 protein: CASSQGSPLHF; CDR3 DNA: TGTGCCAGCAGCCAAGGGTCACCCCTCCACTTT
clone size: NA; D gene: NA; J gene: TRBJ2-1; V gene: TRBV7-9; CDR3 protein: CASSLGLSGRIRDNEQFF; CDR3 DNA: TGTGCCAGCAGCTTAGGACTGTCCGGGCGAATAAGGGACAATGAGCAGTTCTTC
clone size: few; D gene: NA; J gene: TRBJ2-7; V gene: TRBV12-3/TRBV12-4; CDR3 protein: CASRSGKQGYEQYF; CDR3 DNA: TGTGCCAGCAGATCAGGAAAACAGGGTTACGAGCAGTACTTC
clone size: many; D gene: NA; J gene: TRBJ1-1; V gene: TRBV29-1; CDR3 protein: CSVWRAAEAFF; CDR3 DNA: TGCAGCGTTTGGAGGGCTGCTGAAGCTTTCTTT
clone size: many; D gene: TRBD2; J gene: TRBJ2-1; V gene: TRBV12-3/TRBV12-4; CDR3 protein: CASSLNWEGSYNEQFF; CDR3 DNA: TGTGCCAGCAGTTTAAACTGGGAGGGGTCCTACAATGAGCAGTTCTTC
clone size: NA; D gene: NA; J gene: TRBJ2-1; V gene: TRBV12-3/TRBV12-4; CDR3 protein: CASTPGGYGGWEQFF; CDR3 DNA: TGTGCCAGCACCCCAGGGGGGTACGGCGGGTGGGAGCAGTTCTTC
clone size: few; D gene: NA; J gene: TRBJ2-3; V gene: TRBV9; CDR3 protein: CASSVGVRSTDTQYF; CDR3 DNA: TGTGCCAGCAGCGTAGGGGTCAGGAGCACAGATACGCAGTATTTT
clone size: NA; D gene: TRBD1; J gene: TRBJ2-2; V gene: TRBV27; CDR3 protein: CASSLQGARGELFF; CDR3 DNA: TGTGCCAGCAGTTTACAGGGGGCGAGGGGGGAGCTGTTTTTT
clone size: NA; D gene: NA; J gene: TRBJ2-3; V gene: TRBV10-3; CDR3 protein: CAISEQADTQYF; CDR3 DNA: TGTGCCATCAGTGAACAGGCAGATACGCAGTATTTT
clone size: NA; D gene: NA; J gene: TRBJ2-6; V gene: TRBV30; CDR3 protein: CASLEDSGANVLTF; CDR3 DNA: TGTGCCTCGTTGGAGGACTCTGGGGCCAACGTCCTGACTTTC
clone size: NA; D gene: TRBD2; J gene: TRBJ2-2; V gene: TRBV20-1; CDR3 protein: CSARFSGGPRTGELFF; CDR3 DNA: TGCAGTGCTAGGTTTAGCGGGGGCCCGAGGACCGGGGAGCTGTTTTTT
clone size: once; D gene: NA; J gene: TRBJ2-5; V gene: TRBV7-9; CDR3 protein: CASRPQTDRGAVQETQYF; CDR3 DNA: TGTGCCAGCAGGCCGCAGACCGACCGGGGCGCGGTTCAAGAGACCCAGTACTTC
clone size: NA; D gene: NA; J gene: TRBJ2-7; V gene: TRBV3-1; CDR3 protein: CASSHGGGPYEQYF; CDR3 DNA: TGTGCCAGCAGCCATGGGGGAGGACCCTACGAGCAGTACTTC
clone size: NA; D gene: TRBD1; J gene: TRBJ2-1; V gene: TRBV27; CDR3 protein: CASIPWTGNNEQFF; CDR3 DNA: TGTGCCAGCATTCCCTGGACAGGGAACAATGAGCAGTTCTTC
clone size: few; D gene: TRBD2; J gene: TRBJ2-3; V gene: TRBV2; CDR3 protein: CASMREPSTDTQYF; CDR3 DNA: TGTGCCAGTATGCGGGAGCCTAGCACAGATACGCAGTATTTT
clone size: few; D gene: NA; J gene: TRBJ2-7; V gene: TRBV11-3; CDR3 protein: CASSLPPYEQYF; CDR3 DNA: TGTGCCAGCAGCCTCCCTCCCTACGAGCAGTACTTC
clone size: few; D gene: NA; J gene: TRBJ2-5; V gene: TRBV7-9; CDR3 protein: CASSPIGEETQYF; CDR3 DNA: TGTGCCAGCAGCCCGATAGGGGAAGAGACCCAGTACTTC
clone size: once; D gene: TRBD1; J gene: TRBJ1-6; V gene: TRBV7-2; CDR3 protein: CASSVDPGGHSPLHF; CDR3 DNA: TGTGCCAGCAGCGTCGATCCAGGGGGGCATTCACCCCTCCACTTT
clone size: few; D gene: TRBD1; J gene: TRBJ1-2; V gene: TRBV4-1; CDR3 protein: CASSPSPGQDYGYTF; CDR3 DNA: TGCGCCAGCAGCCCAAGTCCGGGACAGGACTATGGCTACACCTTC
clone size: NA; D gene: TRBD1; J gene: TRBJ2-5; V gene: TRBV29-1; CDR3 protein: CSVLVALAQGIQETQYF; CDR3 DNA: TGCAGCGTACTGGTTGCCTTAGCACAGGGGATCCAAGAGACCCAGTACTTC
clone size: few; D gene: TRBD2; J gene: TRBJ2-1; V gene: TRBV7-9; CDR3 protein: CASSRTSGIHEQFF; CDR3 DNA: TGTGCCAGCAGCCGGACTAGCGGGATTCATGAGCAGTTCTTC
clone size: few; D gene: NA; J gene: TRBJ2-7; V gene: TRBV4-1; CDR3 protein: CASTRGADSYEQYF; CDR3 DNA: TGCGCCAGCACAAGAGGGGCGGACTCCTACGAGCAGTACTTC
clone size: few; D gene: TRBD2; J gene: TRBJ2-7; V gene: TRBV18; CDR3 protein: CASSLGTSGNEQYF; CDR3 DNA: TGTGCCAGCTCCCTCGGGACTAGCGGGAACGAGCAGTACTTC
clone size: NA; D gene: NA; J gene: TRBJ2-7; V gene: TRBV12-3/TRBV12-4; CDR3 protein: CASSPPLIGTSYEQYF; CDR3 DNA: TGTGCCAGCAGTCCCCCATTAATAGGCACCTCTTACGAGCAGTACTTC